This entry lists 4 T cell receptor beta chains sequenced from one sample in a study of T cell clones after liver transplantation. Libraries were prepared by immunoSEQ multiplex PCR; TCRdb keeps only in-frame clonotypes and omits some of them. The repertoire holds 65,000 to 90,000 clones, with roughly 90% as singletons. The material sequenced was CD4+ T cells from blood, taken before liver transplant. The receptors come from a human donor who received a liver transplant.

The chain uses TRBV5-4 and TRBJ2-1; 12 bases are a match to TRBD2. In germline, CDR1 is SGHNT, CDR2 YYREEE (reference sequence). This CDR3 is 16 amino acids long. After removal of 5 bases from V and 1 base from J, the junction contained 4 bases not matched to a gene. In DNA, the CDR3 is TGTGCCAGCAGTACTAGCGGGAGGAGGTCCTACAATGAGCAGTTCTTC. Translating it yields CASSTSGRRSYNEQFF. The complete variable domain, with remaining parts taken from reference TRBV5-4 and TRBJ2-1, reads ETGVTQSPTHLIKTRGQQVTLRCSSQSGHNTVSWYQQALGQGPQFIFQYYREEENGRGNFPPRFSGLQFPNYSSELNVNALELDDSALYLCASSTSGRRSYNEQFFGPGTRLTVL.

CDR3 DNA: TGCGCCAGCAGCTTGGCCGAGGTGGAGGGTGAAGCTTTCTTT. Translating gives CASSLAEVEGEAFF. The chain is built from TRBV5-1 and TRBJ1-1; D uncertain. In germline, CDR1 is SGHRS, CDR2 YFSETQ. The CDR3 runs to 14 residues. V was shortened by 0 bases and J by 7 bases, with 13 bases between the two germline ends. Complete variable domain (other parts from reference TRBV5-1 and TRBJ1-1): KAGVTQTPRYLIKTRGQQVTLSCSPISGHRSVSWYQQTPGQGLQFLFEYFSETQRNKGNFPGRFSGRQFSNSRSEMNVSTLELGDSALYLCASSLAEVEGEAFFGQGTRLTVV.

The chain carries TRBV15 and TRBJ1-5; the D gene is possibly TRBD1 (6 bases). The germline V gene encodes CDR1 LNHNV and CDR2 YYDKDF (reference sequence). V lost 0 bases, J lost 2 bases, and 14 bases lay in between. This CDR3 has 17 amino acids. CDR3 loop: CATSRDQGTRRNQPQHF. CDR3 in DNA: TGTGCCACCAGCAGAGACCAGGGGACCCGCCGCAATCAGCCCCAGCATTTT.

The chain uses TRBV7-8 and TRBJ2-5; 7 nucleotides match TRBD2. J gave up 5 bases and V 1 base, and 4 bases lay outside the gene matches. Germline CDR1 is SGHVS and CDR2 is FQNEAQ. The CDR3 is 14 amino acids. CDR3 in amino acids: CASSLGLAIETQYF. In DNA, the CDR3 is TGTGCCAGCAGCTTAGGACTAGCCATCGAGACCCAGTACTTC.